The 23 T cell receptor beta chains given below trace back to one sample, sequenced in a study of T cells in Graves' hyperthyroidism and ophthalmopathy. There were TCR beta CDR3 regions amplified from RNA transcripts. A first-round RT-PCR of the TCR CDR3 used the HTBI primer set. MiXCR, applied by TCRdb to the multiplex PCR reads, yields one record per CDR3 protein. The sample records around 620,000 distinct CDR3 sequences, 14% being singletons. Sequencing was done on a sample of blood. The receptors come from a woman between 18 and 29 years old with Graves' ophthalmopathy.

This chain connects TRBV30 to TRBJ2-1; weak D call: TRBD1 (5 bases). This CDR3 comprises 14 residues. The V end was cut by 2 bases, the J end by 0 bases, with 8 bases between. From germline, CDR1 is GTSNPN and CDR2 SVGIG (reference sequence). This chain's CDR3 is CAWSLGVSYNEQFF. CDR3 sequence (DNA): TGTGCCTGGAGTCTAGGGGTCTCCTACAATGAGCAGTTCTTC.

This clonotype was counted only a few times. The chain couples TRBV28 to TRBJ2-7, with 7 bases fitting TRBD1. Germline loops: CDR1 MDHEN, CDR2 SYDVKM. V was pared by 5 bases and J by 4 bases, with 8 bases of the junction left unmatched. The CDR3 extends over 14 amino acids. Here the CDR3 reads CASSEGAKGYEQYF. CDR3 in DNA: TGTGCCAGCAGTGAGGGGGCGAAAGGGTACGAGCAGTACTTC.

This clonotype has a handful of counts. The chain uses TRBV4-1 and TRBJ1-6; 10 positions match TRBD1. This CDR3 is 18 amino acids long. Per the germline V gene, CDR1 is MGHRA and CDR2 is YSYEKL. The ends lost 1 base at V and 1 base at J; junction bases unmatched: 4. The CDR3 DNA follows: TGCGCCAGCAGCCAAGGGGGGACAGGGGAATCCTATAATTCACCCCTCCACTTT. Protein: CASSQGGTGESYNSPLHF.

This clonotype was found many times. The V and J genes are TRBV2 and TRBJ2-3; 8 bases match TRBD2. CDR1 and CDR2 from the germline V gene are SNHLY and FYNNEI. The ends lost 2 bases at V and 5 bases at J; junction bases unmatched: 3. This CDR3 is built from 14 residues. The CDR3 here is CASSEPGRGDTQYF. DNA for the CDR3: TGTGCCAGCAGTGAACCCGGGAGGGGAGATACGCAGTATTTT.

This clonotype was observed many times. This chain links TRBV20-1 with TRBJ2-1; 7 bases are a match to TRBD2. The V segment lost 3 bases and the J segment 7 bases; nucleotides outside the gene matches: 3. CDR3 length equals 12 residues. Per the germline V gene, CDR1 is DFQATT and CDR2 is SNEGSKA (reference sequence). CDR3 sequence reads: CSARGGGNEQFF. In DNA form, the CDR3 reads TGCAGTGCTAGGGGGGGGGGAAATGAGCAGTTCTTC.

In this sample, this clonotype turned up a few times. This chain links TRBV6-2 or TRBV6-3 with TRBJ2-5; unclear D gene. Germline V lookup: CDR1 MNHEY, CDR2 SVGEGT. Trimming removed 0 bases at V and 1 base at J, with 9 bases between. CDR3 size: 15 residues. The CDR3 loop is CASSYSARPQETQYF. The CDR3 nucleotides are TGTGCCAGCAGTTACTCGGCCAGGCCCCAAGAGACCCAGTACTTC.

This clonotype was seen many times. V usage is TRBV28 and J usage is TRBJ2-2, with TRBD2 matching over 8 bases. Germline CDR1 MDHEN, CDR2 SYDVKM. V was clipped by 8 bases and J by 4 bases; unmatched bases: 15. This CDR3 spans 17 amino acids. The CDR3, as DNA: TGTGCCAGCGCTACCCCCCCGGGAGGGCCTCGCACCGGGGAGCTGTTTTTT. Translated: CASATPPGGPRTGELFF.

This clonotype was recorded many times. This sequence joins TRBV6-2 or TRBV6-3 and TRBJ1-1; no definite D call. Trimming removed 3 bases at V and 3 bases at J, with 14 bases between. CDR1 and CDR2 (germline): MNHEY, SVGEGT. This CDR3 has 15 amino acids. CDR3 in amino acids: CASSYPPAFDTEAFF. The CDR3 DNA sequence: TGTGCCAGCAGTTATCCCCCGGCTTTCGACACTGAAGCTTTCTTT.

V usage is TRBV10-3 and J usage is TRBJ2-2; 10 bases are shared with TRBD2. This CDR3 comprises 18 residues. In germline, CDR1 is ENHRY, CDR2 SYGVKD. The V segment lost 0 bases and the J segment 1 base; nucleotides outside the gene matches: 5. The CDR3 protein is CAISESPWTSGNTGELFF. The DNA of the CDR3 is TGTGCCATCAGTGAGTCGCCCTGGACTAGCGGGAACACCGGGGAGCTGTTTTTT.

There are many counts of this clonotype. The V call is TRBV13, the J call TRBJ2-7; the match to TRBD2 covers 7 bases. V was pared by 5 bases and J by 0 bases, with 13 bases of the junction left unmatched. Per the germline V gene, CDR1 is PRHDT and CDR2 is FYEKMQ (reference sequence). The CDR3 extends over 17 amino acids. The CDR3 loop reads CASSPPPTSESSYEQYF. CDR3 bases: TGTGCCAGCAGCCCACCGCCCACTAGCGAGAGCTCCTACGAGCAGTACTTC. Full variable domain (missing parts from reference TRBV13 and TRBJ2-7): AAGVIQSPRHLIKEKRETATLKCYPIPRHDTVYWYQQGPGQDPQFLISFYEKMQSDKGSIPDRFSAQQFSDYHSELNMSSLELGDSALYFCASSPPPTSESSYEQYFGPGTRLTVT.

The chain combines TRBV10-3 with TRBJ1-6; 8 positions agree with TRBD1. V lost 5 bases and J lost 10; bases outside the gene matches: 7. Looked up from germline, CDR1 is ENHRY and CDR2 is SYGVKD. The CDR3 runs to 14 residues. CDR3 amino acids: CAISYDRGGSPLHF. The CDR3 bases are TGTGCCATCAGTTACGACAGGGGAGGATCACCCCTCCACTTT.

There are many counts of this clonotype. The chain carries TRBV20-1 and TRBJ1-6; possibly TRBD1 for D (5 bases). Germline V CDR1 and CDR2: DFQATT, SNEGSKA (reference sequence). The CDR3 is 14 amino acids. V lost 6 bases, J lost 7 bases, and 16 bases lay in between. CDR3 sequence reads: CSAPGQEGNSPLHF. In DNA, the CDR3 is TGCAGTGCCCCAGGGCAGGAGGGAAATTCACCCCTCCACTTT.

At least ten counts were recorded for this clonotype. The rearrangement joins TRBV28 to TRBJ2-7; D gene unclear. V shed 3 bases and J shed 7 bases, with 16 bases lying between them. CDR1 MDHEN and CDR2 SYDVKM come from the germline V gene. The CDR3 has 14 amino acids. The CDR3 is CASSFSNQAGEQYF. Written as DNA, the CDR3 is TGTGCCAGCAGTTTCTCGAACCAGGCCGGGGAGCAGTACTTC.

The DNA of the CDR3 is TGTGCCAGTAGTCCCGGGACAGGGAATCCACCCCTCCACTTT. Its protein is CASSPGTGNPPLHF. This sequence joins TRBV19 and TRBJ1-6, with 9 bases fitting TRBD1. Germline V gene sequence: CDR1 LNHDA, CDR2 SQIVND (reference sequence). The length of the CDR3 is 14 residues. The J segment lost 11 bases and the V segment lost 5 bases, leaving 7 bases of the junction unmatched.

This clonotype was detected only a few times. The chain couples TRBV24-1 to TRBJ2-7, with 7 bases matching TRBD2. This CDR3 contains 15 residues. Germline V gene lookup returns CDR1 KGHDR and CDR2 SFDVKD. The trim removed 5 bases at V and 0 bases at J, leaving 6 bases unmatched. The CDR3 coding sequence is TGTGCCACCAGTGGGGTATCGGGAGGCTCCTACGAGCAGTACTTC. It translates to CATSGVSGGSYEQYF.

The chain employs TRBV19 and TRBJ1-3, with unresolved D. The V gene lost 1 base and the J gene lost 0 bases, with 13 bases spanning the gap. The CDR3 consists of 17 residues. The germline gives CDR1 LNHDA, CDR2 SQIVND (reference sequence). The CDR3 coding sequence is TGTGCCAGTAGTATAGGAGGCAATCGGAACTCTGGAAACACCATATATTTT. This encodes CASSIGGNRNSGNTIYF.

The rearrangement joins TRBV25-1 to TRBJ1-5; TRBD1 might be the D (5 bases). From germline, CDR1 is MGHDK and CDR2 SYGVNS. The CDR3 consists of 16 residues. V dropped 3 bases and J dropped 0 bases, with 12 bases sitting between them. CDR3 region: CASSEADTVSNQPQHF. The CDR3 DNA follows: TGTGCCAGCAGTGAGGCGGACACGGTTAGCAATCAGCCCCAGCATTTT.

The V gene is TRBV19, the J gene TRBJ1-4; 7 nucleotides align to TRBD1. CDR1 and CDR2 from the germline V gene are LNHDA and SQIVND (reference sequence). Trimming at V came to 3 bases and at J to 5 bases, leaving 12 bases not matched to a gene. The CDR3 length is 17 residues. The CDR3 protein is CASSIPIDRVGNEKLFF. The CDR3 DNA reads TGTGCCAGTAGTATCCCGATAGACAGGGTGGGAAATGAAAAACTGTTTTTT. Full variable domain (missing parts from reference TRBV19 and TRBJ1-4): DGGITQSPKYLFRKEGQNVTLSCEQNLNHDAMYWYRQDPGQGLRLIYYSQIVNDFQKGDIAEGYSVSREKKESFPLTVTSAQKNPTAFYLCASSIPIDRVGNEKLFFGSGTQLSVL.

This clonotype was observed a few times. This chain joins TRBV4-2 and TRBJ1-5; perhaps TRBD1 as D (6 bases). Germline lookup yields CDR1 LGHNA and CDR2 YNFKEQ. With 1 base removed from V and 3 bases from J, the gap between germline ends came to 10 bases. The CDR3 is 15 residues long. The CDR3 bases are TGTGCCAGCAGCCAAGCCGGGGGCGACAATCAGCCCCAGCATTTT. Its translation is CASSQAGGDNQPQHF.

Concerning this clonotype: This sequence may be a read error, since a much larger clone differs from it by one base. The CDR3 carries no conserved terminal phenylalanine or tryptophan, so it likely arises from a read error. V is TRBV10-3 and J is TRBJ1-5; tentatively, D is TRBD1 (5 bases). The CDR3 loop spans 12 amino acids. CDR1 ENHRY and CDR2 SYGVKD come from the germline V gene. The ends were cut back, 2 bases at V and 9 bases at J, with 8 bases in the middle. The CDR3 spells CAISEEGRPQHS. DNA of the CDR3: TGTGCCATCAGTGAGGAGGGGAGGCCCCAGCATTCT.

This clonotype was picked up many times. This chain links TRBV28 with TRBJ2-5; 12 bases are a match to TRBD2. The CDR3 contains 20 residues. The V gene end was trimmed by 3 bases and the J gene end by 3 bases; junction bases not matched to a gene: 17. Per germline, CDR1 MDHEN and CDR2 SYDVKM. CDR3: CASSFFGLAGGQIEKETQYF. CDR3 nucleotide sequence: TGTGCCAGCAGTTTTTTCGGGCTAGCGGGAGGGCAGATAGAAAAAGAGACCCAGTACTTC.

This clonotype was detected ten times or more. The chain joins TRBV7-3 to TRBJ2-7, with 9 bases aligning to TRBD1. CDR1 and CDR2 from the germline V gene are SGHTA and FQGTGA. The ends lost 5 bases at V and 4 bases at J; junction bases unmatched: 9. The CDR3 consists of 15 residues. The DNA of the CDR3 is TGTGCCAGCAGCCTTGGTGGGACAGGGAAGTACGAGCAGTACTTC. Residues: CASSLGGTGKYEQYF.

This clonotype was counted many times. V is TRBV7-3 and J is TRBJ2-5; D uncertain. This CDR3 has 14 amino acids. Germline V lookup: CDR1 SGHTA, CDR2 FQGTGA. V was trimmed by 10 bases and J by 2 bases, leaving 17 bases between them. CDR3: CATHRRAEQETQYF. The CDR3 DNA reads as TGTGCCACCCACCGGAGAGCCGAACAAGAGACCCAGTACTTC.